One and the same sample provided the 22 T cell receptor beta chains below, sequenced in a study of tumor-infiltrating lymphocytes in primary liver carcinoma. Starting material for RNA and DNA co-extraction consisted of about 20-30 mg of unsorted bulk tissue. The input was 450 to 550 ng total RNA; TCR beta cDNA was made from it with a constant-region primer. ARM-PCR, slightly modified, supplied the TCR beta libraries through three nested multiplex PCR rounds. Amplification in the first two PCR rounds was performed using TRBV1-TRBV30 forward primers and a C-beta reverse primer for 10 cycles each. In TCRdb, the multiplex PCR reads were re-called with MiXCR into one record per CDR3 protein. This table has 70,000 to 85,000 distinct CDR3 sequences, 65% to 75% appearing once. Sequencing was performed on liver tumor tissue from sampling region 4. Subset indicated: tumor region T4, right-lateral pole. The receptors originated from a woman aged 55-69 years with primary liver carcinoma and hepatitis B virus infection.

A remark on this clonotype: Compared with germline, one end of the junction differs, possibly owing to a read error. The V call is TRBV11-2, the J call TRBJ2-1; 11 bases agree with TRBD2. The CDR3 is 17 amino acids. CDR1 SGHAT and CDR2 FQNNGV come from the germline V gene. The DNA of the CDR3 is TGTGCCAGTAGCTTAGGTCTGGTAGCGGGAGGGCCGAATGACCAGTTCTTT. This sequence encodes CASSLGLVAGGPNDQFF.

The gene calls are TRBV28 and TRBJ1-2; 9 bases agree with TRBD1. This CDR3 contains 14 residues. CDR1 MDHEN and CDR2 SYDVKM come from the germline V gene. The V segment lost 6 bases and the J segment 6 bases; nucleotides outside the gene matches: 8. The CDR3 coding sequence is TGTGCCAGCAGGACCCCGGGACAGGGCGATGGCTACACCTTC. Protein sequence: CASRTPGQGDGYTF.

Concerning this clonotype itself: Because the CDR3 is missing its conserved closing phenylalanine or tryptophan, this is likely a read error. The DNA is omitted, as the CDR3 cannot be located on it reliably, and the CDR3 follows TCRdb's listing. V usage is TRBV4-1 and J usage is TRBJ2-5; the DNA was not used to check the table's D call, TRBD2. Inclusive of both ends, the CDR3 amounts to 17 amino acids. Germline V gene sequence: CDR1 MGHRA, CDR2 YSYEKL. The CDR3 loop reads CASNPSPGLAGEETHYC.

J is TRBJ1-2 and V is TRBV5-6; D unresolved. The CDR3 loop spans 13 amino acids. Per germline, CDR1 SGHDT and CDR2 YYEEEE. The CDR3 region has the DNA TGTCTCAGCAGCTTAAGGCAGAATTATGGCTACACCTTC. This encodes CLSSLRQNYGYTF.

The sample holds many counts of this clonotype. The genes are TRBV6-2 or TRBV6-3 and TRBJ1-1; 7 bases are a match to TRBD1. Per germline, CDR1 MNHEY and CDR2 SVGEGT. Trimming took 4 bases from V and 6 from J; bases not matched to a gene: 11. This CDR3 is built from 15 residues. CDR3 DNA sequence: TGTGCCAGCAGTTCGTTAAGACAGGGTTCTTCTGAAGCTTTCTTT. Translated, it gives CASSSLRQGSSEAFF.

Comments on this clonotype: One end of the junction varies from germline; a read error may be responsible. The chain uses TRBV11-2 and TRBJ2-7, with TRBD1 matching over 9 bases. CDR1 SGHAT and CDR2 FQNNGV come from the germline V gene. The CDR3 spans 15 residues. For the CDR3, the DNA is TGTGTCAGCAGTTTAGCTTGGGGACAGGGCTACGAGCAGTACTTC. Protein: CVSSLAWGQGYEQYF.

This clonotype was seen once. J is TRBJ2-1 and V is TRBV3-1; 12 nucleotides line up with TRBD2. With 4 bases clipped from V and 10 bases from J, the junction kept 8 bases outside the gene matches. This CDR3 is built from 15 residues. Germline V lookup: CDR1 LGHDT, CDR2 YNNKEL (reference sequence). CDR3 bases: TGTGCCAGCAGCCCGACTAGCGGGGGCCTCGGAGAGCAGTTCTTC. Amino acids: CASSPTSGGLGEQFF.

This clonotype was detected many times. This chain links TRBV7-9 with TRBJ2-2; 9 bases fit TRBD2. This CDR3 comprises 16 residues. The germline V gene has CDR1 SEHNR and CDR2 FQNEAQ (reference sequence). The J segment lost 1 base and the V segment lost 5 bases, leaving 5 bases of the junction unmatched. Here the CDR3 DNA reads TGTGCCAGCAGCCGTAGCGGGAGAGGGAACACCGGGGAGCTGTTTTTT. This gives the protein CASSRSGRGNTGELFF. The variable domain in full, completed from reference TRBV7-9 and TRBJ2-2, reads DTGVSQNPRHKITKRGQNVTFRCDPISEHNRLYWYRQTLGQGPEFLTYFQNEAQLEKSRLLSDRFSAERPKGSFSTLEIQRTEQGDSAMYLCASSRSGRGNTGELFFGEGSRLTVL.

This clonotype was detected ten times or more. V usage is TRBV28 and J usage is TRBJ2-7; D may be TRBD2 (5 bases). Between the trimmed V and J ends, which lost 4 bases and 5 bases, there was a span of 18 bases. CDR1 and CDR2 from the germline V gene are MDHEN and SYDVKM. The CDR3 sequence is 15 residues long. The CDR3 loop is CASSSPRAGRDEQYF. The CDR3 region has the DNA TGTGCCAGCAGTTCCCCTCGGGCGGGCCGGGACGAGCAGTACTTC.

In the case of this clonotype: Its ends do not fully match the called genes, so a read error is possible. The CDR3 DNA reads as TGTGCCAGCAGTTACATGAGTCTAGGGGGCGATGAGCAGTCCTTC. Amino acid sequence: CASSYMSLGGDEQSF. The J gene is TRBJ2-1, the V gene TRBV6-5; TRBD1 matches at 7 bases. Germline V CDR1 and CDR2: MNHEY, SVGAGI. CDR3 length equals 15 residues.

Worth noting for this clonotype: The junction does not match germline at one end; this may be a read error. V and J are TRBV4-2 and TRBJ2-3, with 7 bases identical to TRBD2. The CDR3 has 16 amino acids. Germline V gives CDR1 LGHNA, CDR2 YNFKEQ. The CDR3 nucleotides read TGTGCCAACAGCCAAGAACCAGCGGGACCCACAGATACGCGGTATTTT. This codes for CANSQEPAGPTDTRYF.

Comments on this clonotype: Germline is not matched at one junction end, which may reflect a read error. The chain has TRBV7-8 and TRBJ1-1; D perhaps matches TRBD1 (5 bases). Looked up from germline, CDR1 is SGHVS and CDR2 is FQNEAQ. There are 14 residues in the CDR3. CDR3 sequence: CASSFSRDVTEAFF. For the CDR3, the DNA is TGTGCCAGCAGCTTCTCCCGGGACGTCACTGAGGCTTTCTTT.

This chain's CDR3 is CASSSGLAGRFKYEQYF. In DNA, the CDR3 is TGTGCCAGCAGCAGCGGACTAGCGGGAAGGTTTAAGTACGAGCAGTACTTC. The J gene is TRBJ2-7, the V gene TRBV5-6; 12 nucleotides line up with TRBD2. The CDR3 loop spans 17 amino acids. V shed 4 bases, J shed 4 bases, and the junction held 12 bases outside the gene matches. Germline V gene lookup returns CDR1 SGHDT and CDR2 YYEEEE.

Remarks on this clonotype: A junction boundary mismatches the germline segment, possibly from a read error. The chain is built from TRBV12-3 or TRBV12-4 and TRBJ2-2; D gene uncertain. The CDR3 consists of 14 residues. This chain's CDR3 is CVSSFESVGGELFF. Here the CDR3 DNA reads TGTGTCAGCAGTTTTGAATCGGTGGGCGGGGAGCTGTTTTTT.

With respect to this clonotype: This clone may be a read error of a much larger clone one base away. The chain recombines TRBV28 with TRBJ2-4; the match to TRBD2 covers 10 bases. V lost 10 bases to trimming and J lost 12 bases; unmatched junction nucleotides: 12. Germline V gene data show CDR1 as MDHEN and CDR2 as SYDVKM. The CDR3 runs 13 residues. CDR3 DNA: TGTGCCACTGGTCTTAGCGGGAGGACGCGTCAGTACTTC. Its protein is CATGLSGRTRQYF. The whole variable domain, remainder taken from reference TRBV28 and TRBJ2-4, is DVKVTQSSRYLVKRTGEKVFLECVQDMDHENMFWYRQDPGLGLRLIYFSYDVKMKEKGDIPEGYSVSREKKERFSLILESASTNQTSMYLCATGLSGRTRQYFGAGTRLSVL.

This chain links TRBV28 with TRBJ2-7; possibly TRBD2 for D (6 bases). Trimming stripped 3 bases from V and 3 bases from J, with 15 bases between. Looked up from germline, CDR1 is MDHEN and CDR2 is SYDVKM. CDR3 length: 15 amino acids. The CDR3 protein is CASSFSAIGGYEQYF. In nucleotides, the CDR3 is TGTGCCAGCAGTTTCTCAGCTATCGGGGGCTACGAGCAGTACTTC.

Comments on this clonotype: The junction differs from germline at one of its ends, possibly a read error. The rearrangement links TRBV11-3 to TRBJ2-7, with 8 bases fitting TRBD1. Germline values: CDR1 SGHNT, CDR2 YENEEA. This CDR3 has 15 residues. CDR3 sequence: CASSLGTGGNYGQYF. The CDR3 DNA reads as TGTGCCAGCAGCCTCGGGACAGGTGGCAACTACGGGCAGTACTTC.

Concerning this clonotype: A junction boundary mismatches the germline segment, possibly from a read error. The CDR3 protein is CASSDRSGANVQTF. CDR3 nucleotide sequence: TGTGCCAGCAGTGACAGATCTGGGGCCAACGTCCAGACCTTC. V gene TRBV6-1 combines with J gene TRBJ2-6, with a tentative D call TRBD1 (5 bases). The CDR3 is made up of 14 amino acids. Germline loops: CDR1 MNHNS, CDR2 SASEGT.

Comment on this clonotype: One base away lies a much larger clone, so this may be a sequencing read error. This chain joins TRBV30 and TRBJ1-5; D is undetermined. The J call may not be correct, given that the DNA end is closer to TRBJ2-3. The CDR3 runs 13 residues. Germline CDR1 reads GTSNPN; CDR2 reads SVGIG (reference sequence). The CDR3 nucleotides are TGTGCCTGGAGTGTACAGAGAAATCAGCCCCAGTATTTT. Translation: CAWSVQRNQPQYF.

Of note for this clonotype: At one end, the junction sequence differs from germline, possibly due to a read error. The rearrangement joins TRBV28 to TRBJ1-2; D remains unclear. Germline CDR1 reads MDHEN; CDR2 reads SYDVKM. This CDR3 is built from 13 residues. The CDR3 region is CAISSGPWGGYTF. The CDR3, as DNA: TGTGCCATCAGTTCCGGACCCTGGGGTGGTTACACCTTC.

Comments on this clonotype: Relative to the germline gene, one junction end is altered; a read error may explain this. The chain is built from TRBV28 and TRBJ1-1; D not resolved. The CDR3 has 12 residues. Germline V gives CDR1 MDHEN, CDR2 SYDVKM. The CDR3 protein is CVVTAMNSEAFF. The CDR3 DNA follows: TGTGTCGTTACAGCAATGAACAGTGAAGCTTTCTTT.

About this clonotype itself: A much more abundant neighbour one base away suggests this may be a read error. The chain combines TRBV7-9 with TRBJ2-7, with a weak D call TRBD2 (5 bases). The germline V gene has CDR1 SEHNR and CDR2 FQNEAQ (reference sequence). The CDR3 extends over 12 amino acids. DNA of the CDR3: TGTGCCAACAGCCCAGAGGGAATCGAGCAGTACTTC. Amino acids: CANSPEGIEQYF.